One and the same sample provided the 19 T cell receptor beta chains below, sequenced in a study of response to subunit inactivated influenza vaccine (dated by TCRdb to 2017 to 2018). Library preparation employed RT-PCR. The sequencer was an Illumina HiSeq 2500. TCRdb ran its own pipeline on the public reads, namely fastp trimming at Q25 and MiXCR clone calling, and kept in-frame beta chains. Each record represents a unique CDR3 protein, reported with the most common genes and DNA among its rows. The sample profile shows hundreds of thousands of distinct CDR3 sequences; around 15% of them were found once. The ten largest clones capture less than 8.5% of the sample. Sequenced here: PBMCs from blood, sampled 14 to 15 days before vaccination. The origin of the receptors is a middle-aged man who received an inactivated influenza vaccine. Donor details come from another sample of the same person, matched by shared clones.

This chain links TRBV6-5 with TRBJ2-1; no clear D gene. Per germline, CDR1 MNHEY and CDR2 SVGAGI. Deletions cut 0 bases from V and 10 bases from J, with 10 bases between. The CDR3 extends over 13 amino acids. The CDR3 sequence is CASSYSSGREQFF. The DNA of the CDR3 is TGTGCCAGCAGTTACTCATCGGGCAGAGAGCAGTTCTTC.

The CDR3 DNA is TGTGCCATCAGCGATCAGGGTTTTCCTGCCTACAATGAGCAGTTCTTC. Translating gives CAISDQGFPAYNEQFF. The rearrangement uses TRBV10-3 and TRBJ2-1, with D maybe TRBD1 (5 bases). The V gene's germline CDR1 is ENHRY and CDR2 SYGVKD. Trimming pared 6 bases from V and 2 bases from J, leaving 17 bases between. The CDR3 totals 16 residues.

The V gene is TRBV4-1, the J gene TRBJ2-1; the D gene is possibly TRBD1 (6 bases). Germline values: CDR1 MGHRA, CDR2 YSYEKL. The CDR3 extends over 12 amino acids. V lost 5 bases and J lost 8, with 10 bases in between. The DNA for the CDR3 is TGCGCCAGCAGCTACAACAGGGATGAGCAGTTCTTC. Protein: CASSYNRDEQFF.

This chain links TRBV7-2 with TRBJ2-7; D unclear. V was trimmed by 8 bases and J by 13 bases, leaving 18 bases between them. This CDR3 region has 11 residues. Germline V gene sequence: CDR1 SGHTA, CDR2 FQGNSA. DNA of the CDR3: TGTGCCAGCGGAACCTCAAAGACCCAATACTTC. It specifies CASGTSKTQYF.

This clonotype has more than one count but fewer than ten. The chain combines TRBV15 with TRBJ1-1; the D gene is possibly TRBD1 (5 bases). The CDR3 covers 14 residues. V was pared by 1 base and J by 6 bases, with 12 bases between. CDR1 is LNHNV and CDR2 is YYDKDF in the germline V gene (reference sequence). CDR3 sequence (DNA): TGTGCCACCAGCAGAGGAGGGGTTACCGCTGAAGCTTTCTTT. Translated, it gives CATSRGGVTAEAFF.

This clonotype was seen at least ten times. This rearrangement joins TRBV5-1 to TRBJ1-6; D gene ambiguous. The CDR3 spans 13 residues. V lost 3 bases to trimming and J lost 7 bases, with 8 bases between them. In germline, CDR1 is SGHRS, CDR2 YFSETQ. The CDR3 loop is CASSSSENSPLHF. CDR3 sequence (DNA): TGCGCCAGCAGCTCTTCGGAAAATTCACCCCTCCACTTT.

The genes are TRBV14 and TRBJ2-1; D gene unclear. The germline V and J ends were trimmed by 5 bases and 10 bases, with 12 bases remaining between them. From germline, CDR1 is SGHDN and CDR2 FVKESK. The CDR3 sequence is 12 residues long. CDR3 protein: CASSSSPGEQFF. CDR3 nucleotide sequence: TGTGCCAGCAGCTCATCCCCCGGGGAGCAGTTCTTC.

This clonotype was seen ten or more times. The rearrangement uses TRBV20-1 and TRBJ2-1; tentatively, D is TRBD2 (5 bases). CDR1 DFQATT and CDR2 SNEGSKA come from the germline V gene (reference sequence). V shed 2 bases and J shed 4 bases, with 18 bases lying between them. CDR3 length equals 16 residues. The CDR3 spells CSARSPGGLGYNEQFF. In DNA form, the CDR3 reads TGCAGTGCTAGATCCCCCGGCGGGCTCGGGTACAATGAGCAGTTCTTC.

The rearrangement uses TRBV4-2 and TRBJ1-2, with a possible D match to TRBD1 (5 bases). V was pared by 4 bases and J by 5 bases, with 11 bases between. CDR1 is LGHNA, CDR2 YNFKEQ, per germline. This CDR3 comprises 13 residues. This CDR3 reads CASSPLEGYGYTF. In DNA form, the CDR3 reads TGTGCCAGCAGCCCGCTTGAGGGGTATGGCTACACCTTC.

This chain uses TRBV19 with TRBJ1-2; D may be TRBD1 (5 bases). Per germline, CDR1 LNHDA and CDR2 SQIVND (reference sequence). The CDR3 spans 13 residues. Deletions cut 7 bases from V and 4 bases from J, with 13 bases between. DNA for the CDR3: TGTGCCAGTACTACCGGGACCTTCTATGGCTACACCTTC. Amino acid sequence: CASTTGTFYGYTF.

V usage is TRBV27 and J usage is TRBJ1-4; D is possibly TRBD1 (6 bases). This CDR3 region has 16 residues. Per the germline V gene, CDR1 is MNHEY and CDR2 is SMNVEV (reference sequence). V gave up 5 bases and J gave up 1 base, with 14 bases separating them. The CDR3 region has the DNA TGTGCCAGCAGTCCTATAGGGGGTCGAACTAATGAAAAACTGTTTTTT. This codes for CASSPIGGRTNEKLFF.

The chain joins TRBV9 to TRBJ2-3; perhaps TRBD1 as D (6 bases). Germline lookup yields CDR1 SGDLS and CDR2 YYNGEE. The CDR3 has 15 amino acids. V shed 3 bases and J shed 2 bases, with 13 bases lying between them. The CDR3 sequence: CASSAGGQFTDTQYF. CDR3 DNA: TGTGCCAGCAGCGCCGGAGGACAGTTCACAGATACGCAGTATTTT.

The chain carries TRBV27 and TRBJ2-1; TRBD1 is a possible D gene (5 bases). This CDR3 is 15 amino acids long. Looked up from germline, CDR1 is MNHEY and CDR2 is SMNVEV (reference sequence). Trimming pared 11 bases from V and 7 bases from J, leaving 24 bases between. The CDR3 DNA is TGTGCCTCCAATCTCGGTGACAGAACGGTTAATGAGCAGTTCTTC. Translating gives CASNLGDRTVNEQFF.

The V and J genes are TRBV4-3 and TRBJ2-3, with TRBD2 matching over 7 bases. The CDR3 loop spans 18 amino acids. V was clipped by 0 bases and J by 1 base; unmatched bases: 10. From germline, CDR1 is LGHNA and CDR2 YSLEER. CDR3 sequence (DNA): TGCGCCAGCAGCCAAGATTCCCTTCTAGCGGTACGCACAGATACGCAGTATTTT. Residues: CASSQDSLLAVRTDTQYF.

This clonotype was counted a few times. The V call is TRBV12-3 or TRBV12-4, the J call TRBJ1-1; a weak D match, TRBD1 (5 bases). This CDR3 is 12 amino acids long. The V end was cut by 7 bases, the J end by 6 bases, with 12 bases between. CDR3 nucleotides: TGTGCCAGCACCCTAGGGGTGGCTGAAGCTTTCTTT. Its protein is CASTLGVAEAFF.

This clonotype has a count of ten or more. The chain employs TRBV27 and TRBJ2-1; TRBD2 matches at 10 bases. V lost 1 base, J lost 4 bases, and 1 base stayed unmatched. The CDR3 runs to 15 residues. The germline gives CDR1 MNHEY, CDR2 SMNVEV (reference sequence). DNA for the CDR3: TGTGCCAGCAGTTTATATAGCGGGGGGTACAATGAGCAGTTCTTC. Translating gives CASSLYSGGYNEQFF.

This clonotype turned up a few times. The germline gene is not matched at one end of the junction; a read error may be the cause. This sequence joins TRBV6-2 or TRBV6-3 and TRBJ1-2; 9 nucleotides agree with TRBD1. The V gene's germline CDR1 is MNHEY and CDR2 SVGEGT. The CDR3 loop spans 16 amino acids. CDR3 nucleotides: TGTGCCAGCAGCTACTCCCGGGACAGGGTTAAAGATGGCTACACCTTC. Amino acid sequence: CASSYSRDRVKDGYTF.

This clonotype has a handful of counts. The chain is built from TRBV4-1 and TRBJ2-1; D not certain. With 0 bases removed from V and 0 bases from J, the gap between germline ends came to 9 bases. Looked up from germline, CDR1 is MGHRA and CDR2 is YSYEKL. The CDR3 length is 16 residues. The CDR3 spells CASSQELGNSYNEQFF. CDR3 nucleotide sequence: TGCGCCAGCAGCCAAGAGCTGGGGAACTCCTACAATGAGCAGTTCTTC.

This clonotype was counted at least ten times. The J gene is TRBJ2-1, the V gene TRBV2; 10 bases match TRBD2. The germline CDR1 and CDR2 sequences are SNHLY and FYNNEI. The CDR3 covers 15 residues. Trimming took 7 bases from V and 7 from J; bases not matched to a gene: 10. The CDR3 sequence is CASNELAGVLNEQFF. CDR3 nucleotide sequence: TGTGCCAGCAACGAGCTAGCGGGAGTCCTGAATGAGCAGTTCTTC.